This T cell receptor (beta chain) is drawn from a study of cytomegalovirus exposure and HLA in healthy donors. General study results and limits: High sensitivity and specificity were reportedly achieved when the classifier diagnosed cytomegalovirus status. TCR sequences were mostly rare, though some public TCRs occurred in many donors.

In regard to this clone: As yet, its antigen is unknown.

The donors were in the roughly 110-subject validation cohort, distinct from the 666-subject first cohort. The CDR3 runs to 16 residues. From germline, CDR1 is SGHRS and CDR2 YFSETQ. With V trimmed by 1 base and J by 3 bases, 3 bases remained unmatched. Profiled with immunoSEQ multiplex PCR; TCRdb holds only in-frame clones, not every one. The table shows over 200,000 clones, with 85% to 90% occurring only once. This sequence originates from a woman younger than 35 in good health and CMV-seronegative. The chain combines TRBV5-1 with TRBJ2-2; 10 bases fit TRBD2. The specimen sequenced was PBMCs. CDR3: CASSLSLAGDTGELFF. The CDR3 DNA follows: TGCGCCAGCAGCTTGTCGCTAGCGGGAGACACCGGGGAGCTGTTTTTT.